This T cell receptor (beta chain) was sequenced in a study of T cells after yellow fever vaccination. General study findings and limits: Most clones from primary vaccination resurfaced after the booster (approximately 96% CD4, over 85% CD8). Overlap between CD4 and CD8 compartments was detected for a small share of clonotypes. Sorted repertoires could include abundant contaminating clonotypes from bulk cells.

A remark on this clonotype: The target antigen is unknown.

A 5'RACE template-switching step, the method used to make TCR cDNA, added a universal primer site and UMIs. TCRdb processed the 5' RACE reads anew with MiXCR; each CDR3 protein has one entry. The sample contains some 170,000 distinct CDR3 sequences, 7% to 10% of which appear only once. This sample comprised CD8+ T cells sorted from PBMCs, obtained 45 days after the yellow fever booster vaccination. This clonotype was obtained from a man between 18 and 29 years old who received the YFV17D yellow fever vaccine.

CDR3 DNA sequence: TGTGCCAGCAGCTTAGAGGGGGGACTATACACAGATACGCAGTATTTT. This translates into CASSLEGGLYTDTQYF. The chain uses TRBV7-3 and TRBJ2-3, with a possible D match to TRBD2 (7 bases). Germline CDR1 and CDR2: SGHTA and FQGTGA. This CDR3 region has 16 residues. V was clipped by 2 bases and J by 2 bases, with 14 bases between them.